These 22 T cell receptor beta chains were all obtained from the same sample, sequenced in a study of cytomegalovirus exposure and HLA in healthy donors. Assay: immunoSEQ multiplex PCR; the TCRdb copy retains only in-frame clones and omits some. The repertoire includes roughly 330,000 clones, around 87% of them detected once, and 0.95% to 1.5% sits in the top ten. The sequencing input was PBMCs. The source is a woman in her 30s in good health and CMV-seropositive.

V usage is TRBV27 and J usage is TRBJ1-3, with D tentatively TRBD1 (5 bases). There are 16 residues in the CDR3. Trimming took off 2 bases at V and 4 bases at J, with 15 bases between the two ends. CDR1 is MNHEY and CDR2 is SMNVEV in the germline V gene (reference sequence). The CDR3 coding sequence is TGTGCCAGCAGTTTAAGGGACCCTGACCTGGGAAACACCATATATTTT. Translating gives CASSLRDPDLGNTIYF.

This chain links TRBV7-9 with TRBJ1-2, with a tentative D call TRBD1 (6 bases). The CDR3 has 14 residues. Trimming took 1 base from V and 4 from J, leaving 10 bases between them. The germline V gene has CDR1 SEHNR and CDR2 FQNEAQ (reference sequence). CDR3 DNA: TGTGCCAGCAGCTTAGAAACAGGGTTCTATGGCTACACCTTC. Protein product: CASSLETGFYGYTF.

This clone was counted only a few times. This chain links TRBV5-1 with TRBJ1-2; perhaps TRBD1 as D (5 bases). The V gene lost 4 bases and the J gene lost 4 bases, with 14 bases spanning the gap. The germline gives CDR1 SGHRS, CDR2 YFSETQ. The CDR3 loop spans 14 amino acids. The CDR3 bases are TGCGCCAGCAGCAACGAAGACAGCGGCTATGGCTACACCTTC. Amino acid sequence: CASSNEDSGYGYTF.

The chain employs TRBV29-1 and TRBJ1-1; no reliable D call. Germline V gives CDR1 SQVTM, CDR2 ANQGSEA. This CDR3 has 13 amino acids. The V and J ends lost 4 bases and 2 bases respectively, with 11 bases between them. CDR3 sequence: CSVATFLNTEAFF. The DNA for the CDR3 is TGCAGCGTTGCGACATTCCTAAACACTGAAGCTTTCTTT.

The chain carries TRBV9 and TRBJ1-2; D call uncertain. Germline CDR1 is SGDLS and CDR2 is YYNGEE. The CDR3 runs to 11 residues. V dropped 0 bases and J dropped 9 bases, with 6 bases sitting between them. CDR3 coding DNA: TGTGCCAGCAGCGTAGATTGGCGCTACACCTTC. It specifies CASSVDWRYTF.

This chain connects TRBV9 to TRBJ2-7; D uncertain. V was pared by 6 bases and J by 2 bases, with 12 bases between. CDR3 size: 13 residues. Germline loops: CDR1 SGDLS, CDR2 YYNGEE. The CDR3 here is CASTRANPYEQYF. CDR3 in DNA: TGTGCCAGCACCAGAGCGAATCCCTACGAGCAGTACTTC.

The chain employs TRBV5-1 and TRBJ2-3, with unresolved D. The CDR3 totals 16 residues. The ends were cut back, 0 bases at V and 3 bases at J, with 14 bases in the middle. Germline V gene sequence: CDR1 SGHRS, CDR2 YFSETQ. This CDR3 is CASSLALGLGTDTQYF. CDR3 DNA: TGCGCCAGCAGCTTGGCCTTAGGGTTAGGGACAGATACGCAGTATTTT.

V gene TRBV30 combines with J gene TRBJ1-5; D may be TRBD1 (5 bases). The germline V and J ends were trimmed by 0 bases and 3 bases, with 12 bases remaining between them. This CDR3 is 15 amino acids long. From germline, CDR1 is GTSNPN and CDR2 SVGIG (reference sequence). The CDR3, as DNA: TGTGCCTGGAGTGTGGGACCGCGTTCCAATCAGCCCCAGCATTTT. Translated: CAWSVGPRSNQPQHF.

The chain carries TRBV2 and TRBJ2-1; no clear D. Germline V gene lookup returns CDR1 SNHLY and CDR2 FYNNEI. Between the trimmed V and J ends, which lost 5 bases and 7 bases, there was a span of 9 bases. CDR3 length equals 12 residues. The CDR3 region is CASSTLGNEQFF. The CDR3 nucleotides are TGTGCCAGCAGTACCCTAGGAAATGAGCAGTTCTTC.

The chain couples TRBV28 to TRBJ2-1; D remains ambiguous. CDR1 is MDHEN, CDR2 SYDVKM, per germline. The CDR3 has 12 residues. Trimming shortened V by 6 bases and J by 6 bases, and 9 bases separated the two germline ends. CDR3 loop: CASSRTINEQFF. CDR3 coding DNA: TGTGCCAGCAGCAGAACCATCAATGAGCAGTTCTTC.

J is TRBJ1-5 and V is TRBV5-6; 8 bases are shared with TRBD1. The length of the CDR3 is 14 residues. V was clipped by 4 bases and J by 0 bases; unmatched bases: 0. The germline gives CDR1 SGHDT, CDR2 YYEEEE. CDR3 sequence (DNA): TGTGCCAGCAGCGACAGGGGTAGCAATCAGCCCCAGCATTTT. Translation gives CASSDRGSNQPQHF. Filled out from reference TRBV5-6 and TRBJ1-5, the complete variable domain reads DAGVTQSPTHLIKTRGQQVTLRCSPKSGHDTVSWYQQALGQGPQFIFQYYEEEERQRGNFPDRFSGHQFPNYSSELNVNALLLGDSALYLCASSDRGSNQPQHFGDGTRLSIL.

The chain links TRBV28 to TRBJ1-1, with TRBD1 identical over 8 bases. After removal of 6 bases from V and 1 base from J, the junction contained 4 bases not matched to a gene. This CDR3 has 14 residues. Germline lookup yields CDR1 MDHEN and CDR2 SYDVKM. This CDR3 reads CASRRTGQNTEAFF. The CDR3 DNA follows: TGTGCCAGCAGGAGGACAGGGCAGAACACTGAAGCTTTCTTT. Full variable domain (rest looked up from reference TRBV28 and TRBJ1-1): DVKVTQSSRYLVKRTGEKVFLECVQDMDHENMFWYRQDPGLGLRLIYFSYDVKMKEKGDIPEGYSVSREKKERFSLILESASTNQTSMYLCASRRTGQNTEAFFGQGTRLTVV.

In its sample, this clone was seen once. The chain carries TRBV2 and TRBJ1-4, with 8 bases identical to TRBD1. Trimming removed 7 bases from V and 8 bases from J; junction bases left unmatched: 9. CDR3 length: 14 residues. Germline V gives CDR1 SNHLY, CDR2 FYNNEI. CDR3 in DNA: TGTGCCAGCACCAACAGGGGGGTTAACGAAAAACTGTTTTTT. Translated, it gives CASTNRGVNEKLFF.

The rearrangement links TRBV6-1 to TRBJ1-1; 8 bases match TRBD1. The CDR3 is 16 residues long. V dropped 2 bases and J dropped 5; count of bases not matched to a gene: 10. The germline V gene encodes CDR1 MNHNS and CDR2 SASEGT. CDR3 DNA: TGTGCCAGCAGTGAAAGCCCAGGACAGGGTGTAACTGAAGCTTTCTTT. Protein sequence: CASSESPGQGVTEAFF.

V is TRBV27 and J is TRBJ2-7, with a weak D call TRBD1 (5 bases). The CDR3 is 16 amino acids. Trimming shortened V by 5 bases and J by 0 bases, and 17 bases separated the two germline ends. Germline V lookup: CDR1 MNHEY, CDR2 SMNVEV (reference sequence). The CDR3 nucleotides read TGTGCCAGCAGTCCCCGGCAGGGAATGGGCTCCTACGAGCAGTACTTC. Translating it yields CASSPRQGMGSYEQYF.

The gene calls are TRBV6-5 and TRBJ1-5; 7 bases align to TRBD1. Germline-derived CDR1 and CDR2 are MNHEY and SVGAGI. With V trimmed by 5 bases and J by 7 bases, 8 bases remained unmatched. This CDR3 is 14 amino acids long. The CDR3 sequence is CASSTGEPGQPQHF. Here the CDR3 DNA reads TGTGCCAGCAGTACAGGGGAGCCAGGGCAGCCCCAGCATTTT.

The genes are TRBV20-1 and TRBJ2-3; TRBD1 is a possible D gene (5 bases). In germline, CDR1 is DFQATT, CDR2 SNEGSKA (reference sequence). Trimming took 7 bases from V and 4 from J, leaving 9 bases between them. This CDR3 is built from 11 residues. CDR3 sequence (DNA): TGCAGTGAGGGGATGTCAGATACGCAGTATTTT. Translating gives CSEGMSDTQYF.

The rearrangement joins TRBV30 to TRBJ2-7, with 12 bases identical to TRBD2. V trimming: 4 bases; J trimming: 0 bases; junction bases outside the gene matches: 1. This CDR3 spans 14 amino acids. Per germline, CDR1 GTSNPN and CDR2 SVGIG (reference sequence). The CDR3 coding sequence is TGTGCCTGGACACTAGCGGGGGGCTCCTACGAGCAGTACTTC. It is translated as CAWTLAGGSYEQYF.

The sample holds one count of this clone. The chain carries TRBV5-1 and TRBJ1-1; D call uncertain. Germline loops: CDR1 SGHRS, CDR2 YFSETQ. V was shortened by 4 bases and J by 3 bases, with 13 bases between the two germline ends. CDR3 length: 14 amino acids. The CDR3 sequence is CASSRLGGDTEAFF. The CDR3 DNA sequence: TGCGCCAGCAGCCGACTTGGTGGGGACACTGAAGCTTTCTTT.

The chain uses TRBV4-3 and TRBJ1-4, with a weak D call TRBD1 (5 bases). This CDR3 has 16 amino acids. In germline, CDR1 is LGHNA, CDR2 YSLEER. V was shortened by 5 bases and J by 6 bases, with 19 bases between the two germline ends. For the CDR3, the DNA is TGCGCCAGCAGCGTCAATTGGGGCTATGTGCATGAAAAACTGTTTTTT. This translates into CASSVNWGYVHEKLFF.

There are many counts of this clone. The V call is TRBV15, the J call TRBJ1-5, with D possibly being TRBD1 (5 bases). The CDR3 has 15 residues. Trimming cost V 0 bases and J 6 bases, with 12 bases left between them. The V gene's germline CDR1 is LNHNV and CDR2 YYDKDF (reference sequence). For the CDR3, the DNA is TGTGCCACCAGCAGAGATGCAGGGCCGGGTCAGCCCCAGCATTTT. Translating gives CATSRDAGPGQPQHF.

The chain carries TRBV27 and TRBJ1-1; D is undetermined. CDR3 size: 14 residues. Trimming stripped 3 bases from V and 1 base from J, with 9 bases between. Looked up from germline, CDR1 is MNHEY and CDR2 is SMNVEV (reference sequence). The CDR3 region has the DNA TGTGCCAGCAGTTTTCTGGCGGAGAACACTGAAGCTTTCTTT. Encoded protein: CASSFLAENTEAFF.